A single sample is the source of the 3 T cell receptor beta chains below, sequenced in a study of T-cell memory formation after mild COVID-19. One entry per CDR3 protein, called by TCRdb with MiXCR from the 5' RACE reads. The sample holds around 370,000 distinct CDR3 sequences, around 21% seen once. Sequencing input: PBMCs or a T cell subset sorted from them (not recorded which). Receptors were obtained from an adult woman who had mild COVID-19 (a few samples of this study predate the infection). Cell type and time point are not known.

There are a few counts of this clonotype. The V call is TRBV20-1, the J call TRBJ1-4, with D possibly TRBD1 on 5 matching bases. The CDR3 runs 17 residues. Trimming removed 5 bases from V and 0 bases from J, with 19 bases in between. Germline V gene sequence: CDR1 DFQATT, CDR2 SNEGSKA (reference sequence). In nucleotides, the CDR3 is TGCAGTGCTGTGACTCCGCGGGAGGGGTCAACTAATGAAAAACTGTTTTTT. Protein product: CSAVTPREGSTNEKLFF.

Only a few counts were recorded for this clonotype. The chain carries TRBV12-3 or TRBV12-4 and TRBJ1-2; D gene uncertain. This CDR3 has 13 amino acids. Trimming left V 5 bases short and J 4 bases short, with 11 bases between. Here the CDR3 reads CASSLPEVYGYTF. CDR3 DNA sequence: TGTGCCAGCAGTCTGCCTGAGGTCTATGGCTACACCTTC.

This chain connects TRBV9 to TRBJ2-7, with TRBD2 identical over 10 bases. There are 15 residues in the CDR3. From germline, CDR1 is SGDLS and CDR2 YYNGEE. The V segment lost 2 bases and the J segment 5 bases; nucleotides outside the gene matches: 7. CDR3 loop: CASSVFLAGVDEQYF. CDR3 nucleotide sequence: TGTGCCAGCAGCGTCTTTCTAGCGGGAGTAGACGAGCAGTACTTC.